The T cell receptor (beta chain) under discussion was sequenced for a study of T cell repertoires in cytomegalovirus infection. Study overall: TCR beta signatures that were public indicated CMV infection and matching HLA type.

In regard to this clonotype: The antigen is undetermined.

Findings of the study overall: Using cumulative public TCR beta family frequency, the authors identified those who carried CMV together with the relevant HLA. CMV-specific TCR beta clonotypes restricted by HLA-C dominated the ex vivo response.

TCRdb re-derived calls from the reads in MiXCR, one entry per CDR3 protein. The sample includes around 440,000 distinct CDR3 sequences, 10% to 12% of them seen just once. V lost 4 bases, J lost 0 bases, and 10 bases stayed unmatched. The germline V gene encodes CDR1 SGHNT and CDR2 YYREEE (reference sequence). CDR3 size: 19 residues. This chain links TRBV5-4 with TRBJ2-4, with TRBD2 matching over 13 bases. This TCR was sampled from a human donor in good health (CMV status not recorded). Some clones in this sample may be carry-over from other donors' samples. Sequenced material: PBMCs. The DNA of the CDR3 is TGTGCCAGCAGCGCCGGGGGACTAGCGGGAAAACTAGCCAAAAACATTCAGTACTTC. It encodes CASSAGGLAGKLAKNIQYF. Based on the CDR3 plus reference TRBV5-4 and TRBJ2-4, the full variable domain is ETGVTQSPTHLIKTRGQQVTLRCSSQSGHNTVSWYQQALGQGPQFIFQYYREEENGRGNFPPRFSGLQFPNYSSELNVNALELDDSALYLCASSAGGLAGKLAKNIQYFGAGTRLSVL.